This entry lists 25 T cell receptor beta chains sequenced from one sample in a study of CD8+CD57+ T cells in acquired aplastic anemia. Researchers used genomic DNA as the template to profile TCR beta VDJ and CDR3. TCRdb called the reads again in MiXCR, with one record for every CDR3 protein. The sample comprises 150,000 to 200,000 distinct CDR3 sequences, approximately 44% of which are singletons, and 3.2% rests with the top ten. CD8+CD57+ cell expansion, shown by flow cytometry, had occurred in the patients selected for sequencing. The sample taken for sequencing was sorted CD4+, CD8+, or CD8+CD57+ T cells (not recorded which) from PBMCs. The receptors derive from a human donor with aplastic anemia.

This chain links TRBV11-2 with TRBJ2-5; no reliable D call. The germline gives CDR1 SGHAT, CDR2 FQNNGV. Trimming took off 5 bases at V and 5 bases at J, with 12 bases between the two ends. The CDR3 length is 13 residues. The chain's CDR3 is CASSPSMLETQYF. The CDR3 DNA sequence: TGTGCCAGCAGCCCCTCTATGCTGGAGACCCAGTACTTC.

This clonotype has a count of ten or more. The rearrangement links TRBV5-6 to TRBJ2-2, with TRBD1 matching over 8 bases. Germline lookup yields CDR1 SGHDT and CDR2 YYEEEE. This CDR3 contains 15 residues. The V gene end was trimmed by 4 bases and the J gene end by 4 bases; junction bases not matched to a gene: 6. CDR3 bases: TGTGCCAGCAGCAACCAGGGGGCTCTCACCGGGGAGCTGTTTTTT. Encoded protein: CASSNQGALTGELFF.

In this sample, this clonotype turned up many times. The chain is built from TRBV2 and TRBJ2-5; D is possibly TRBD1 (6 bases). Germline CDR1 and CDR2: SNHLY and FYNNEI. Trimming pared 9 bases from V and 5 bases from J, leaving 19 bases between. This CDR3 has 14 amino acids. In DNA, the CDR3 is TGTGCCAGTCGAGTCGGACAGTTGGGGGAGACCCAGTACTTC. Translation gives CASRVGQLGETQYF. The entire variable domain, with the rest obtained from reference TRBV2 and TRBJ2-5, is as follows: EPEVTQTPSHQVTQMGQEVILRCVPISNHLYFYWYRQILGQKVEFLVSFYNNEISEKSEIFDDQFSVERPDGSNFTLKIRSTKLEDSAMYFCASRVGQLGETQYFGPGTRLLVL.

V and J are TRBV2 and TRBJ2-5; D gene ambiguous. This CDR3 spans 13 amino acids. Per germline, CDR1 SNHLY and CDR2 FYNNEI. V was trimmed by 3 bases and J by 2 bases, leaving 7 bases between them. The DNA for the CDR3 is TGTGCCAGCAGTGAGAACTGGCAAGAGACCCAGTACTTC. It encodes CASSENWQETQYF. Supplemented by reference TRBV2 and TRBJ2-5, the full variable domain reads EPEVTQTPSHQVTQMGQEVILRCVPISNHLYFYWYRQILGQKVEFLVSFYNNEISEKSEIFDDQFSVERPDGSNFTLKIRSTKLEDSAMYFCASSENWQETQYFGPGTRLLVL.

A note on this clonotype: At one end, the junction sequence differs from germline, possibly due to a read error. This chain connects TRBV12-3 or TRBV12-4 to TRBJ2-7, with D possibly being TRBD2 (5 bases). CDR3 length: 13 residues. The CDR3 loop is CASTDGVSYVQYF. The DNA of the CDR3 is TGCGCCAGCACCGACGGGGTCTCCTACGTGCAGTACTTC.

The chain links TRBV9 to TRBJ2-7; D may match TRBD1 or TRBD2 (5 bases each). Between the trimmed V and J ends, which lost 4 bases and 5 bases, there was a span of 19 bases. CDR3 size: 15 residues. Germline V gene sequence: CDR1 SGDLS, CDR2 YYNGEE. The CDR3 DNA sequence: TGTGCCAGCAGCATAAGGGATCAGGGTAGCGACGAGCAGTACTTC. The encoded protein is CASSIRDQGSDEQYF.

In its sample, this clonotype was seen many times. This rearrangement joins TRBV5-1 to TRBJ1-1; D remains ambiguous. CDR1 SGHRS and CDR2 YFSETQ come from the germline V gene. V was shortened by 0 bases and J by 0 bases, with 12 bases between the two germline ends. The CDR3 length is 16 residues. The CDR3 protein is CASSLEMGGVNTEAFF. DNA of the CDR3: TGCGCCAGCAGCTTGGAGATGGGTGGTGTGAACACTGAAGCTTTCTTT.

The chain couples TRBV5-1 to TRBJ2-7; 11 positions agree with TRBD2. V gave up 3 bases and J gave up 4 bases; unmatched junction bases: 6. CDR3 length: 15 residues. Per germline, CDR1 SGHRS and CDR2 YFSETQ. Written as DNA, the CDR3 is TGCGCCAGCAGCTCGGTCGGGACTAGCGGATACGAGCAGTACTTC. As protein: CASSSVGTSGYEQYF.

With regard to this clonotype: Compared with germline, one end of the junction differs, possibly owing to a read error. The DNA of the CDR3 is TGTGCCAGCAGTAGGACAGGCCACTTC. As protein: CASSRTGHF. The genes are TRBV25-1 and TRBJ2-5, with 7 positions matching TRBD1. The CDR3 extends over 9 amino acids. The germline CDR1 and CDR2 sequences are MGHDK and SYGVNS.

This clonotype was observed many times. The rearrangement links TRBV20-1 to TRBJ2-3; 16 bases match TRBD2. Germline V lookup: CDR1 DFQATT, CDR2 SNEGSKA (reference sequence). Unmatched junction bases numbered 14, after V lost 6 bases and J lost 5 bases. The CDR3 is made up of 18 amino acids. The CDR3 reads CSATAGTSGRAQRDTQYF. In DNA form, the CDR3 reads TGCAGTGCAACAGCGGGGACTAGCGGGAGGGCCCAGAGAGATACGCAGTATTTT.

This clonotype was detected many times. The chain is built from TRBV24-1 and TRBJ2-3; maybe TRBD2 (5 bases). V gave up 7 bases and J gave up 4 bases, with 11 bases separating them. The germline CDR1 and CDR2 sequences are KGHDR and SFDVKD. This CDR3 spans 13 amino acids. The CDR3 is CATSNGVADTQYF. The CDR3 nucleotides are TGTGCCACCAGCAACGGGGTCGCAGATACGCAGTATTTT.

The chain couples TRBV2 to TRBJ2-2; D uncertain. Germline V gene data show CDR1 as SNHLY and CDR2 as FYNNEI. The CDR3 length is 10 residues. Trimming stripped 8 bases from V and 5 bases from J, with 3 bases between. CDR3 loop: CASGTGELFF. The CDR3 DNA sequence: TGTGCCAGCGGGACCGGGGAGCTGTTTTTT.

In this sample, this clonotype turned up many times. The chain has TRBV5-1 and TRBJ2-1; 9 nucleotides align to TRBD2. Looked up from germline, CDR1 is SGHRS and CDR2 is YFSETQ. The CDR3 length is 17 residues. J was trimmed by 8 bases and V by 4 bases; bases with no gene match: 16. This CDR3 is CASSLPLAGGPGDEQFF. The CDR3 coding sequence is TGCGCCAGCAGCCTTCCACTTGCGGGAGGGCCGGGAGATGAGCAGTTCTTC. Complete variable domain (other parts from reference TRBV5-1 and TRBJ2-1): KAGVTQTPRYLIKTRGQQVTLSCSPISGHRSVSWYQQTPGQGLQFLFEYFSETQRNKGNFPGRFSGRQFSNSRSEMNVSTLELGDSALYLCASSLPLAGGPGDEQFFGPGTRLTVL.

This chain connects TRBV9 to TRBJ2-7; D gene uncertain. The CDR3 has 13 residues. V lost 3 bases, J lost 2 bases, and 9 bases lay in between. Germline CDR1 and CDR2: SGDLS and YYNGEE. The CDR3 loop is CASSETAPYEQYF. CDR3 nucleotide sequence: TGTGCCAGCAGCGAGACTGCGCCCTACGAGCAGTACTTC.

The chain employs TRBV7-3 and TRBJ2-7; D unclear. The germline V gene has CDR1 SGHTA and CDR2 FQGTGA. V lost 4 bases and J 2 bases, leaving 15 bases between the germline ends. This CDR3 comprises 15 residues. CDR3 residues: CASSSRFSPAYEQYF. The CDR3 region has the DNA TGTGCCAGCAGCTCCCGGTTCTCGCCGGCCTACGAGCAGTACTTC.

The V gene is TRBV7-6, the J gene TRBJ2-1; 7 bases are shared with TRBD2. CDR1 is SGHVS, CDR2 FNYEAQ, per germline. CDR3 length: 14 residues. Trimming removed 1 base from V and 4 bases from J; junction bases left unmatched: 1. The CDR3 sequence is CASSLGTRYNEQFF. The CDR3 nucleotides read TGTGCCAGCAGCTTAGGGACTAGATACAATGAGCAGTTCTTC. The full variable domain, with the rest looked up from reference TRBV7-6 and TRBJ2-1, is GAGVSQSPRYKVTKRGQDVALRCDPISGHVSLYWYRQALGQGPEFLTYFNYEAQQDKSGLPNDRFSAERPEGSISTLTIQRTEQRDSAMYRCASSLGTRYNEQFFGPGTRLTVL.

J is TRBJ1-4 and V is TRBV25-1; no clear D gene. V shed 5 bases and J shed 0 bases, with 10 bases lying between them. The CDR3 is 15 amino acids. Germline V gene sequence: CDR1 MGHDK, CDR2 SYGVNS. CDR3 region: CASSSPGATNEKLFF. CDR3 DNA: TGTGCCAGCAGTTCCCCGGGCGCAACTAATGAAAAACTGTTTTTT.

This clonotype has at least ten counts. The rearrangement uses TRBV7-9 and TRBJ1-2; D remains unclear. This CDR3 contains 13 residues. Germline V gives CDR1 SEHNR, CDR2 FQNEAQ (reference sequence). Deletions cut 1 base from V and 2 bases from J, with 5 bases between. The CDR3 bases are TGTGCCAGCAGCTTAGACGGGAACTATGGCTACACCTTC. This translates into CASSLDGNYGYTF.

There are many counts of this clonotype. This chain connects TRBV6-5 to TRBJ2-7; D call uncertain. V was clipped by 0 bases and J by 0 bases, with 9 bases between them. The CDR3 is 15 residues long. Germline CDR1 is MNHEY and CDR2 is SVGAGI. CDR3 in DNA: TGTGCCAGCAGTTACTCGGCAGGAAGCTCCTACGAGCAGTACGTC. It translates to CASSYSAGSSYEQYV.

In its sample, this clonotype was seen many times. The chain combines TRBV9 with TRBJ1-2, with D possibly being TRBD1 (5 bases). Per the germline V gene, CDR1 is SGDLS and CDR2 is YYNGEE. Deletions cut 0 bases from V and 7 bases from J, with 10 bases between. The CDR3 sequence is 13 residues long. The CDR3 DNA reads TGTGCCAGCAGCGTAGAGGGGCAATTTGGCTACACCTTC. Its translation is CASSVEGQFGYTF. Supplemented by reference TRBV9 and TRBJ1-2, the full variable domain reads DSGVTQTPKHLITATGQRVTLRCSPRSGDLSVYWYQQSLDQGLQFLIQYYNGEERAKGNILERFSAQQFPDLHSELNLSSLELGDSALYFCASSVEGQFGYTFGSGTRLTVV.

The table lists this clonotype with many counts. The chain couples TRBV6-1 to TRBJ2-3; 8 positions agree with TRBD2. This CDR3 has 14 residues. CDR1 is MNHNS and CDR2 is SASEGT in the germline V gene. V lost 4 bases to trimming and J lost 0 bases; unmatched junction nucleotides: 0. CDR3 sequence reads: CASSVAGSTDTQYF. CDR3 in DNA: TGTGCCAGCAGTGTAGCGGGAAGCACAGATACGCAGTATTTT.

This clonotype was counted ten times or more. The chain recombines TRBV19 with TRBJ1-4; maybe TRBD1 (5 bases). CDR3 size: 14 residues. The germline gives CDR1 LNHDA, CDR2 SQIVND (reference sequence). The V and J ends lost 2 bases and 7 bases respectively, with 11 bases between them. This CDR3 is CASSIRGWGEKLFF. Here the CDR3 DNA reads TGTGCCAGTAGTATAAGGGGCTGGGGTGAAAAACTGTTTTTT.

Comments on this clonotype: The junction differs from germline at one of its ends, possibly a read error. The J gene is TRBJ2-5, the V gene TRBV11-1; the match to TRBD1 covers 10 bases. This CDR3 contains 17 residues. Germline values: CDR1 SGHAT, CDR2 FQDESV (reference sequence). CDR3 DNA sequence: TGCGCCAGCAGTGAGAATTTAAGGACAGGGGGACGTCGGGCCCAGTACTTC. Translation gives CASSENLRTGGRRAQYF. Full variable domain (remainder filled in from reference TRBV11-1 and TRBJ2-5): EAEVAQSPRYKITEKSQAVAFWCDPISGHATLYWYRQILGQGPELLVQFQDESVVDDSQLPKDRFSAERLKGVDSTLKIQPAELGDSAMYLCASSENLRTGGRRAQYFGPGTRLLVL.

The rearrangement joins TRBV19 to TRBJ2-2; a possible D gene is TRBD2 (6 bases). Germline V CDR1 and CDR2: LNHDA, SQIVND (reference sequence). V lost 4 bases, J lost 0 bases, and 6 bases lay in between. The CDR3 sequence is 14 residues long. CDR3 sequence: CASSTGANTGELFF. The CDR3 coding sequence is TGTGCCAGTAGTACGGGGGCGAACACCGGGGAGCTGTTTTTT.

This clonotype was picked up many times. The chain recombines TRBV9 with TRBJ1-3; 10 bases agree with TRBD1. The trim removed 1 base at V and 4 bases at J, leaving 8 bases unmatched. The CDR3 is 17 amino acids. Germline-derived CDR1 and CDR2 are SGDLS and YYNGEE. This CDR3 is CASSVMSGQGGGNTIYF. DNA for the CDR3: TGTGCCAGCAGCGTAATGAGTGGACAGGGGGGCGGAAACACCATATATTTT.